This TCR beta chain was documented in a study of blood T cell repertoires in COVID-19. About the research overall: Researchers got acute and convalescent COVID-19 samples from the United States, Italy and Spain. Sources were T cells, B-cell-depleted T cells, or PBMCs; the material itself was cDNA or gDNA.

Here immunoSEQ multiplex PCR was the method, and the copy in TCRdb shows in-frame clones only, minus some. The sample shows over 250,000 clones, around 90% of them seen only once. Recruits, aged roughly 18 to 95 years, lived in some 25 US areas. The sequence derives from a woman aged 18-29 years who had recovered from COVID-19. The sequenced sample was PBMCs or T cells enriched from blood (not recorded which).

CDR3 amino acids: CASSVGQGLMNTEAFF. As DNA, the CDR3 is TGTGCCAGCAGCGTAGGACAGGGGCTTATGAACACTGAAGCTTTCTTT. This chain connects TRBV9 to TRBJ1-1, with 8 bases identical to TRBD1. This CDR3 region has 16 residues. V lost 0 bases to trimming and J lost 0 bases; unmatched junction nucleotides: 4. Germline CDR1 and CDR2: SGDLS and YYNGEE.